This T cell receptor (beta chain) was found in a study of neurological immune-mediated disorders. General observations from the study: When the repertoires were grouped phylogenetically, those of 18 of the 34 multiple sclerosis patients came together in a single cluster of related CDR3 sequences, which points to a possible repertoire-level signature.

The cDNA was generated by 5'RACE with 10-nucleotide random UMIs. TCRdb itself ran the 5' RACE reads through MiXCR, one entry per CDR3 protein. The sample comprises under 90,000 distinct CDR3 sequences, approximately 4% of which are singletons, and approximately 3% rests with the top ten. Of note for this clonotype: Its target is unknown.

The CDR3 runs 12 residues. V lost 11 bases to trimming and J lost 7 bases, with 17 bases between them. CDR1 is MNHEY and CDR2 is SMNVEV in the germline V gene (reference sequence). The TCR was taken from a woman in her fifties or sixties with multiple sclerosis. The chain links TRBV27 to TRBJ1-2; D may be TRBD1 (6 bases). Specimen: PBMCs. In nucleotides, the CDR3 is TGTGCCGAATCCACGGGGGGCTTTGGCTACACCTTC. This gives the protein CAESTGGFGYTF.